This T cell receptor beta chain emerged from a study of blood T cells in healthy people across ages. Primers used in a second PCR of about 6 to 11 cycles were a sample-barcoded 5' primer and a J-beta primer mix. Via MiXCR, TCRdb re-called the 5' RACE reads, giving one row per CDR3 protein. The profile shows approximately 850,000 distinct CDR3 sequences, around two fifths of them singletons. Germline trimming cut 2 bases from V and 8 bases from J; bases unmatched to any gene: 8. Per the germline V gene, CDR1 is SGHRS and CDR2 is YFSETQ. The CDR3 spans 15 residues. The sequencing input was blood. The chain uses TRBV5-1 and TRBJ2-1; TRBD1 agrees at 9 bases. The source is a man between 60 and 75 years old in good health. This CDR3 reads CASSFSGTGQDEQFF. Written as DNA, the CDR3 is TGCGCCAGCAGCTTTAGTGGGACAGGGCAGGATGAGCAGTTCTTC.